This TCR beta chain is from a study of blood T cell repertoires in COVID-19. On the study more broadly: Specimens from acute and convalescent COVID-19 originated in the United States, Italy and Spain. T cells, B-cell-depleted T cells, or PBMCs supplied cDNA or gDNA.

Per the original methods: For nucleated cells, counts were estimated from reference gene primer amplification. Profiling relied on immunoSEQ multiplex PCR, and the TCRdb table lists in-frame clones only, not all of them. The DNA was the basis for D and trimming; V, J and clone size are from that table. The sample carries about 250,000 clones, approximately 84% recorded once. J gave up 5 bases and V 5 bases, and 9 bases lay outside the gene matches. Germline CDR1 is LGHNT and CDR2 is FRNRAP. The CDR3 spans 16 residues. Sequencing used peripheral blood. This TCR was sampled from a middle-aged man with acute or convalescent COVID-19. The chain recombines TRBV12-5 with TRBJ2-2; TRBD2 matches 9 bases. CDR3 region: CASGPLRAGGTGELFF. The CDR3 DNA follows: TGTGCTAGTGGTCCCCTTAGAGCGGGAGGAACCGGGGAGCTGTTTTTT. The whole variable domain, remainder taken from reference TRBV12-5 and TRBJ2-2, is DARVTQTPRHKVTEMGQEVTMRCQPILGHNTVFWYRQTMMQGLELLAYFRNRAPLDDSGMPKDRFSAEMPDATLATLKIQPSEPRDSAVYFCASGPLRAGGTGELFFGEGSRLTVL.